This passage covers 28 T cell receptor beta chains from one sample sequenced in a study of cytomegalovirus exposure and HLA in healthy donors. Primers for the PCR totalled 60 Vbeta and 13 Jbeta. Assay used: immunoSEQ multiplex PCR; TCRdb lists only in-frame clones, some missing. The sample lists about 140,000 clones; approximately 70% were seen once. Sample: PBMCs. All receptors derive from a human donor in good health.

This sequence joins TRBV7-3 and TRBJ2-3; 13 bases are shared with TRBD2. The CDR3 sequence is 18 residues long. Germline V lookup: CDR1 SGHTA, CDR2 FQGTGA. Unmatched junction bases numbered 14, after V lost 5 bases and J lost 6 bases. The CDR3 DNA reads TGTGCCAGCAGCCACGCCCGTTGGACTAGCGGGAGCAGGGATACGCAGTATTTT. Translated: CASSHARWTSGSRDTQYF. Full variable domain (outside the CDR3, taken from reference TRBV7-3 and TRBJ2-3): GAGVSQTPSNKVTEKGKYVELRCDPISGHTALYWYRQSLGQGPEFLIYFQGTGAADDSGLPNDRFFAVRPEGSVSTLKIQRTERGDSAVYLCASSHARWTSGSRDTQYFGPGTRLTVL.

V usage is TRBV9 and J usage is TRBJ2-2, with 8 bases matching TRBD1. J lost 3 bases, V lost 3 bases, and 7 bases had no gene match. The germline V gene encodes CDR1 SGDLS and CDR2 YYNGEE. CDR3 length equals 16 residues. The CDR3 loop reads CASSGQDRDYTGELFF. DNA of the CDR3: TGTGCCAGCAGCGGCCAGGACAGGGATTACACCGGGGAGCTGTTTTTT.

The chain employs TRBV5-6 and TRBJ2-1, with 9 bases fitting TRBD2. CDR3 size: 18 residues. CDR1 and CDR2 (germline): SGHDT, YYEEEE. The ends lost 2 bases at V and 0 bases at J; junction bases unmatched: 9. The CDR3 sequence: CASSFPSGIPSSYNEQFF. The CDR3 DNA reads as TGTGCCAGCAGCTTTCCTAGCGGGATTCCGAGCTCCTACAATGAGCAGTTCTTC.

There are a few counts of this clone. The V and J genes are TRBV7-3 and TRBJ2-7; tentative D call: TRBD2 (7 bases). Germline V gene data show CDR1 as SGHTA and CDR2 as FQGTGA. The V end lost 2 bases, the J end lost 6 bases, and 11 bases lay between the germline ends. This CDR3 comprises 13 residues. The CDR3 here is CASSLLGGGEQYF. The CDR3 DNA reads as TGTGCCAGCAGCTTATTGGGAGGGGGCGAGCAGTACTTC.

This clone was counted only a few times. The V gene is TRBV28, the J gene TRBJ2-3; perhaps TRBD2 as D (5 bases). From germline, CDR1 is MDHEN and CDR2 SYDVKM. The CDR3 sequence is 12 residues long. V was shortened by 3 bases and J by 10 bases, with 11 bases between the two germline ends. The CDR3 DNA is TGTGCCAGCAGTTTGGTTCAGAGGGCGCAGTATTTT. It yields the protein CASSLVQRAQYF. The entire variable domain, with the rest obtained from reference TRBV28 and TRBJ2-3, is as follows: DVKVTQSSRYLVKRTGEKVFLECVQDMDHENMFWYRQDPGLGLRLIYFSYDVKMKEKGDIPEGYSVSREKKERFSLILESASTNQTSMYLCASSLVQRAQYFGPGTRLTVL.

Comment on this clone: Additional DNA sequences in this sample encode the identical CDR3. This chain uses TRBV6-1 with TRBJ1-1; 11 nucleotides agree with TRBD1. The CDR3 has 15 amino acids. Germline V CDR1 and CDR2: MNHNS, SASEGT. V trimming: 2 bases; J trimming: 4 bases; junction bases outside the gene matches: 3. DNA of the CDR3: TGTGCCAGCAGTGAATTGGGACAGGGGGGCACTGAAGCTTTCTTT. Residues: CASSELGQGGTEAFF.

This clone occurred a few times. The V gene is TRBV4-1, the J gene TRBJ2-7; 7 nucleotides agree with TRBD2. Trimming took 1 base from V and 7 from J; bases not matched to a gene: 7. Per the germline V gene, CDR1 is MGHRA and CDR2 is YSYEKL. There are 14 residues in the CDR3. The CDR3 here is CASSQVVQGGEQYF. DNA of the CDR3: TGCGCCAGCAGCCAAGTGGTTCAGGGAGGGGAGCAGTACTTC.

V and J are TRBV5-4 and TRBJ2-1; D is perhaps TRBD2 (6 bases). From germline, CDR1 is SGHNT and CDR2 YYREEE (reference sequence). The CDR3 runs 15 residues. V was trimmed by 0 bases and J by 8 bases, leaving 15 bases between them. In DNA form, the CDR3 reads TGTGCCAGCAGCTTGGTGGGGTGGCGGGACCATGAGCAGTTCTTC. Protein product: CASSLVGWRDHEQFF.

The chain is built from TRBV5-6 and TRBJ2-7, with a possible D match to TRBD2 (6 bases). The V end was cut by 2 bases, the J end by 7 bases, with 10 bases between. The CDR3 has 12 residues. Germline values: CDR1 SGHDT, CDR2 YYEEEE. This chain's CDR3 is CASSFGRGEQYF. The CDR3 nucleotides are TGTGCCAGCAGCTTTGGACGGGGGGAGCAGTACTTC.

The chain is built from TRBV7-8 and TRBJ2-1; 7 bases align to TRBD2. Germline assignment: CDR1 SGHVS and CDR2 FQNEAQ. The junction had 11 bases not matched to a gene; V was cut back by 5 bases and J by 1 base. The CDR3 consists of 17 residues. Written as DNA, the CDR3 is TGTGCCAGCAGCCCCCACGTAACTAGCGAATCCTACAATGAGCAGTTCTTC. Encoded protein: CASSPHVTSESYNEQFF.

CDR3 coding DNA: TGCGCCAGCGGGGGGACCAATCAGCCCCAGCATTTT. Amino acid sequence: CASGGTNQPQHF. The V and J genes are TRBV10-2 and TRBJ1-5, with a possible D match to TRBD1 (5 bases). Germline V gene sequence: CDR1 WSHSY, CDR2 SAAADI. This CDR3 region has 12 residues. Trimming pared 8 bases from V and 3 bases from J, leaving 8 bases between.

CDR3 protein: CASSPRPLAGEGEQFF. The CDR3 nucleotides are TGTGCCAGCTCACCACGGCCACTAGCGGGAGAAGGTGAGCAGTTCTTC. V usage is TRBV18 and J usage is TRBJ2-1; TRBD2 matches 11 bases. Trimming cost V 1 base and J 9 bases; bases outside gene matches: 8. The CDR3 has 16 amino acids. Per germline, CDR1 KGHSH and CDR2 LQKENI.

The chain recombines TRBV18 with TRBJ1-4; 11 bases line up with TRBD1. The germline CDR1 and CDR2 sequences are KGHSH and LQKENI. Losses at the gene ends were 4 bases for V and 0 bases for J; bases not matched to a gene: 7. CDR3 length: 18 amino acids. CDR3 DNA sequence: TGTGCCAGCTCACTGTCCGGGACAGGGGGAGCAACTAATGAAAAACTGTTTTTT. Its translation: CASSLSGTGGATNEKLFF.

J is TRBJ2-7 and V is TRBV15; D ambiguous. Trimming removed 0 bases from V and 4 bases from J, with 13 bases in between. The CDR3 consists of 15 residues. Per germline, CDR1 LNHNV and CDR2 YYDKDF (reference sequence). CDR3 residues: CATSREPAQVYEQYF. The DNA of the CDR3 is TGTGCCACCAGCAGAGAACCAGCGCAAGTTTACGAGCAGTACTTC. The entire variable domain, with the rest obtained from reference TRBV15 and TRBJ2-7, is as follows: DAMVIQNPRYQVTQFGKPVTLSCSQTLNHNVMYWYQQKSSQAPKLLFHYYDKDFNNEADTPDNFQSRRPNTSFCFLDIRSPGLGDTAMYLCATSREPAQVYEQYFGPGTRLTVT.

This chain links TRBV5-4 with TRBJ1-4, with D perhaps TRBD1 (5 bases). The V and J ends lost 5 bases and 3 bases respectively, with 17 bases between them. Per germline, CDR1 SGHNT and CDR2 YYREEE (reference sequence). The CDR3 is made up of 16 amino acids. The CDR3: CASSAEGQGANEKLFF. Written as DNA, the CDR3 is TGTGCCAGCAGTGCCGAAGGGCAGGGTGCTAATGAAAAACTGTTTTTT.

CDR3 nucleotide sequence: TGCAGCGCCATGACAGGGACTTCCTACGAGCAGTACTTC. Its protein product is CSAMTGTSYEQYF. The chain employs TRBV29-1 and TRBJ2-7, with D perhaps matching TRBD1 (7 bases). Trimming stripped 7 bases from V and 1 base from J, with 14 bases between. The V gene's germline CDR1 is SQVTM and CDR2 ANQGSEA. The CDR3 consists of 13 residues.

The chain uses TRBV7-3 and TRBJ2-1, with 13 bases matching TRBD2. CDR3 length: 16 amino acids. Germline assignment: CDR1 SGHTA and CDR2 FQGTGA. Trimming took 4 bases from V and 9 from J; bases not matched to a gene: 9. The CDR3 bases are TGTGCCAGCAGCTCCAGGACTAGCGGGAGTAGGGGTGAGCAGTTCTTC. It translates to CASSSRTSGSRGEQFF.

CDR3 residues: CASGPGQSQETQYF. The CDR3 bases are TGTGCCAGTGGCCCGGGACAGTCTCAAGAGACCCAGTACTTC. V usage is TRBV19 and J usage is TRBJ2-5; the match to TRBD1 covers 7 bases. This CDR3 is 14 amino acids long. V was pared by 8 bases and J by 2 bases, with 8 bases of the junction left unmatched. CDR1 is LNHDA and CDR2 is SQIVND in the germline V gene (reference sequence).

The CDR3 sequence: CASSPRAGSGESYEQFF. CDR3 in DNA: TGTGCCAGCAGCCCCAGAGCGGGTAGCGGAGAGTCCTATGAGCAGTTCTTC. The J gene is TRBJ2-1, the V gene TRBV5-4, with D perhaps matching TRBD2 (6 bases). The CDR3 extends over 17 amino acids. Germline CDR1 reads SGHNT; CDR2 reads YYREEE (reference sequence). Trimming cost V 4 bases and J 8 bases, with 25 bases left between them.

The chain employs TRBV6-5 and TRBJ2-7; TRBD1 matches at 8 bases. Germline trimming cut 2 bases from V and 5 bases from J; bases unmatched to any gene: 8. The CDR3 contains 15 residues. Germline V gene sequence: CDR1 MNHEY, CDR2 SVGAGI. This CDR3 is CASSYRRTGNHEQYF. CDR3 coding DNA: TGTGCCAGCAGTTACCGACGGACAGGGAACCACGAGCAGTACTTC.

The V call is TRBV29-1, the J call TRBJ2-4, with D perhaps TRBD2 (7 bases). V dropped 4 bases and J dropped 6 bases, with 10 bases sitting between them. Germline values: CDR1 SQVTM, CDR2 ANQGSEA. The CDR3 contains 12 residues. This CDR3 is CSVVGGLNIQYF. The CDR3 region has the DNA TGCAGCGTTGTCGGGGGGCTAAACATTCAGTACTTC.

The chain joins TRBV6-5 to TRBJ2-3; weak D call: TRBD1 (6 bases). The germline V and J ends were trimmed by 8 bases and 2 bases, with 14 bases remaining between them. The CDR3 runs to 14 residues. Germline CDR1 reads MNHEY; CDR2 reads SVGAGI. Here the CDR3 DNA reads TGTGCCAGCGCACAGGGAGCCAACACAGATACGCAGTATTTT. Translation: CASAQGANTDTQYF.

The V call is TRBV5-4, the J call TRBJ2-1, with 12 bases fitting TRBD2. J was trimmed by 4 bases and V by 0 bases; bases with no gene match: 11. Germline lookup yields CDR1 SGHNT and CDR2 YYREEE (reference sequence). This CDR3 spans 19 amino acids. The CDR3 sequence: CASSLGRGAGTSGYNEQFF. For the CDR3, the DNA is TGTGCCAGCAGCTTGGGGCGGGGGGCCGGGACTAGCGGGTACAATGAGCAGTTCTTC.

V is TRBV4-2 and J is TRBJ2-7; TRBD1 aligns across 8 bases. Germline V gives CDR1 LGHNA, CDR2 YNFKEQ. This CDR3 region has 17 residues. After removal of 4 bases from V and 0 bases from J, the junction contained 11 bases not matched to a gene. The CDR3 sequence: CASSPLRQGQSSYEQYF. The DNA of the CDR3 is TGTGCCAGCAGCCCCCTTCGACAGGGGCAGAGCTCCTACGAGCAGTACTTC.

The rearrangement uses TRBV28 and TRBJ2-1; TRBD1 is a possible D gene (6 bases). V was cut by 3 bases and J by 10 bases, with 10 bases left in between. Germline V gene data show CDR1 as MDHEN and CDR2 as SYDVKM. The CDR3 loop spans 12 amino acids. The CDR3 reads CASSFRGNEQFF. The CDR3 DNA is TGTGCCAGCAGTTTTAGGGGGAACGAGCAGTTCTTC.

The chain joins TRBV6-4 to TRBJ2-2; 9 bases map to TRBD2. CDR1 and CDR2 (germline): MRHNA, SNTAGT. CDR3 size: 16 residues. Trimming at V came to 5 bases and at J to 7 bases, leaving 11 bases not matched to a gene. The CDR3: CASSPQAGGRGGELFF. CDR3 nucleotides: TGTGCCAGCAGTCCCCAAGCGGGGGGACGAGGCGGGGAGCTGTTTTTT.

This clone was found a few times. J is TRBJ1-5 and V is TRBV28; 7 positions match TRBD1. This CDR3 spans 17 amino acids. CDR1 and CDR2 (germline): MDHEN, SYDVKM. Trimming at V came to 7 bases and at J to 3 bases, leaving 15 bases not matched to a gene. For the CDR3, the DNA is TGTGCCAGCACCCCGGTAGGGCCAGGGGGATCCAATCAGCCCCAGCATTTT. Translated: CASTPVGPGGSNQPQHF. The variable domain in full, with the rest retrieved from reference TRBV28 and TRBJ1-5, is DVKVTQSSRYLVKRTGEKVFLECVQDMDHENMFWYRQDPGLGLRLIYFSYDVKMKEKGDIPEGYSVSREKKERFSLILESASTNQTSMYLCASTPVGPGGSNQPQHFGDGTRLSIL.

CDR3 DNA: TGCGCCAGCAGCTTGGAGGCTAGCGGAGATACGCAGTATTTT. As protein: CASSLEASGDTQYF. This chain connects TRBV5-1 to TRBJ2-3; 7 bases line up with TRBD2. The CDR3 is 14 amino acids. Germline trimming cut 0 bases from V and 5 bases from J; bases unmatched to any gene: 3. In germline, CDR1 is SGHRS, CDR2 YFSETQ.